The 19 T cell receptor delta chains below all came from one sample that was sequenced in a study of γδ T cells in repeated Plasmodium falciparum infection. Gammadelta T cells were flow-sorted from PBMC into Vgamma9/Vdelta2+ and Vdelta2-negative populations for bulk analysis. TCRdb applied CATT to the multiplex PCR reads for clone calling. The table has around 46,000 delta-chain clones, more than 1.5% seen once. The sequenced sample consisted of gamma-delta T cells from blood. These receptors were taken from a pool of human donors (malaria-infected and uninfected, not separated).

This clone has a handful of counts. The TCRdb protein comes from a much larger clone and disagrees with this DNA's translation at residue 7, likely due to a read error; the protein given here is derived from the DNA. This chain connects TRDV3 to TRDJ1; TRDD3 matches at 13 bases. The germline CDR1 and CDR2 sequences are TVYSNPD and GDNSRS (reference sequence). The CDR3 has 23 residues. V trimming: 1 base; J trimming: 2 bases; junction bases outside the gene matches: 28. This chain's CDR3 is CAFTGESPPAYWGIRFLTDKLIF. As DNA, the CDR3 is TGTGCCTTTACCGGGGAGTCTCCTCCCGCTTACTGGGGGATACGCTTTTTAACCGATAAACTCATCTTT.

This clone was recorded many times. TCRdb pairs this DNA with a much larger clone's protein that differs at residue 17, likely a read error; the protein shown was translated from the DNA. The CDR3 loop reads CACEGLPTGGYKDTDKPIF. For the CDR3, the DNA is TGTGCCTGTGAAGGCCTTCCTACCGGGGGATACAAGGACACCGATAAACCCATCTTT. There is no J gene call, but TRDV2 is given as the V gene; TRDD3, the D gene given by the table, was not confirmed from the DNA. Germline V lookup: CDR1 GEAIGNYY, CDR2 EKD. The CDR3 spans 19 residues.

Only a few counts were recorded for this clone. The protein in TCRdb stems from a much larger clone and differs at residue 17 from this DNA's translation, likely a read error; here the protein is translated from the DNA. The V gene is TRDV2, but the J gene lacks a call; the listed D gene, TRDD3, was not tested against the DNA. The germline CDR1 and CDR2 sequences are GEAIGNYY and EKD. This CDR3 region has 19 residues. The CDR3 reads CACDTVSGGSPSHTDKRIF. The CDR3 nucleotides read TGTGCCTGTGACACCGTCTCGGGGGGGTCCCCGAGCCACACCGATAAACGCATCTTT.

This clone was found a few times. Only one base separates this from a far larger clonotype, so it likely reflects a read error. Other DNA sequences in this sample translate to the same CDR3. This chain links TRDV1 with TRDJ1; 11 bases are a match to TRDD3. The J gene, left out of TCRdb, was set here by checking the DNA against germline. Germline CDR1 reads TSWWSYY; CDR2 reads QGS. The CDR3 totals 21 residues. The CDR3 nucleotides read TGTGCTCTCGGGGAACAGAGCCTTTACTGGGGGATAGTGGGTCCTTCCGATAAACTCATCTTT. It specifies CALGEQSLYWGIVGPSDKLIF.

This clone occurred many times. The J gene is TRDJ1, the V gene TRDV1; the match to TRDD3 covers 11 bases. This CDR3 has 18 amino acids. Germline trimming cut 1 base from V and 3 bases from J; bases unmatched to any gene: 10. Looked up from germline, CDR1 is TSWWSYY and CDR2 is QGS. CDR3 protein: CALGERSYGGGYADKLIF. CDR3 in DNA: TGTGCTCTTGGGGAACGGAGCTACGGTGGGGGATACGCCGATAAACTCATCTTT.

As regards this clone: It differs at one base from a far larger clone, so likely a read error. The chain uses TRDV1 and TRDJ1; no clear D gene. In the absence of a J gene in TCRdb, the DNA was matched to germline to assign it here. The CDR3 runs to 20 residues. Trimming took 2 bases from V and 0 from J, leaving 25 bases between them. Germline V lookup: CDR1 TSWWSYY, CDR2 QGS. CDR3 region: CALGEVRELRRCSYTDKLIF. The CDR3 DNA reads TGTGCTCTTGGGGAAGTACGGGAACTGCGCCGCTGCTCATACACCGATAAACTCATCTTT.

This clone has only a few counts. The protein that TCRdb holds for this DNA derives from a much larger clone and differs from the translated DNA at residue 5, which likely indicates a read error; the protein shown here is translated from the DNA. In nucleotides, the CDR3 is TGTGCCTGTGACGCCGTCTCGCCTGACCACAACACCGATAAACTCATCTTT. Protein sequence: CACDAVSPDHNTDKLIF. The chain employs TRDV2 and TRDJ1; no clear D gene. TCRdb does not report a J gene; here it was assigned by matching the DNA to germline references. The CDR3 runs 17 residues. Trimming removed 3 bases at V and 0 bases at J, with 19 bases between. CDR1 and CDR2 (germline): GEAIGNYY, EKD.

On this clone: TCRdb's protein for this DNA is that of a much larger clone and differs from the translation at residue 5, likely a read error; the protein shown is the DNA translation. The V gene is TRDV1, the J gene TRDJ1; TRDD3 matches 13 bases. Here the J gene came from matching the DNA to germline, since TCRdb omits it. The CDR3 is 21 residues long. V lost 4 bases, J lost 2 bases, and 19 bases stayed unmatched. Germline lookup yields CDR1 TSWWSYY and CDR2 QGS. The DNA of the CDR3 is TGTGCTCTTGGGGGCCTCCTTCCGATCCGAACTGGGGGATACGTTACCGATAAACTCATCTTT. Its protein is CALGGLLPIRTGGYVTDKLIF.

This clone was observed a few times. A far larger clone is just one base off, so this is likely a read error. The same CDR3 is also encoded by other DNA sequences in this sample. The chain carries TRDV1 and TRDJ1, with 7 nucleotides matching TRDD2. The J gene, not given by TCRdb, was assigned here from a germline match of the nucleotide sequence. V shed 1 base and J 5 bases; nucleotides not matched to a gene: 22. This CDR3 is built from 20 residues. Germline lookup yields CDR1 TSWWSYY and CDR2 QGS. This chain's CDR3 is CALGEPAFVPTPGITDKLIF. As DNA, the CDR3 is TGTGCTCTTGGGGAACCAGCTTTCGTTCCTACACCAGGGATCACTGATAAACTCATCTTT.

J gene calling gave no result, while the V gene is TRDV2; TRDD3 is the table's D call and was not checked against the DNA. CDR1 GEAIGNYY and CDR2 EKD come from the germline V gene. The CDR3 length is 13 residues. The CDR3 region has the DNA TGTGCCTGTGGGATAGGGGGGGATAATAAGCTCATCTTT. This codes for CACGIGGDNKLIF.

A remark on this clone: A far more abundant clone sits one base away, making this likely a read error. Additional DNA sequences in this sample encode the identical CDR3. For the CDR3, the DNA is TGTGCCTGTGACACCATTGACTCTTCCTGGAAGACTGGGGATGTTACGGCGACTGATAAACTCATCTTT. Its translation: CACDTIDSSWKTGDVTATDKLIF. The chain recombines TRDV2 with TRDJ1, with D tentatively TRDD3 (7 bases). Here the J gene came from matching the DNA to germline, since TCRdb omits it. V gave up 0 bases and J gave up 5 bases, with 39 bases separating them. Germline values: CDR1 GEAIGNYY, CDR2 EKD. The CDR3 is made up of 23 amino acids.

This clone has only a few counts. This DNA translates differently at residue 3 from the TCRdb protein, which is that of a much larger clone; a read error is likely, and the protein shown is the DNA's own translation. J is TRDJ1 and V is TRDV3; TRDD3 agrees at 11 bases. Germline matching of the DNA provided the J gene here, since TCRdb leaves it blank. J gave up 0 bases and V 5 bases, and 26 bases lay outside the gene matches. Germline V gene sequence: CDR1 TVYSNPD, CDR2 GDNSRS (reference sequence). The CDR3 spans 21 residues. CDR3 in amino acids: CAVTYPSYWGIASLYTDKLIF. The CDR3 coding sequence is TGTGCCGTTACCTACCCCTCCTACTGGGGGATAGCATCCTTGTACACCGATAAACTCATCTTT.

This clone was picked up a small number of times. TCRdb's entry gives the protein of a much larger clone, which mismatches this DNA's translation at residue 7, likely from a read error; the protein reported here is translated from the DNA. The V call is TRDV2, the J call TRDJ1; D gene ambiguous. The J gene was missing in TCRdb and was found by matching the end of the DNA to germline. Germline-derived CDR1 and CDR2 are GEAIGNYY and EKD. The CDR3 consists of 13 residues. With 0 bases removed from V and 4 bases from J, the gap between germline ends came to 8 bases. The CDR3 sequence: CACDTVPGDKLIF. The DNA of the CDR3 is TGTGCCTGTGACACCGTACCCGGCGATAAACTCATCTTT.

This clone has at least ten counts. The CDR3 nucleotides are TGTGCCTGTGACCTCCTCCAGGGAGTTTCCTCTTACACCGATAAACTCATCTTT. It is translated as CACDLLQGVSSYTDKLIF. The V gene is TRDV2, the J gene TRDJ1; D may be TRDD2 (5 bases). V lost 3 bases and J lost 0, with 22 bases in between. There are 18 residues in the CDR3. Germline lookup yields CDR1 GEAIGNYY and CDR2 EKD.

As to this clone: The same CDR3 can be traced to other DNA sequences in this sample. The V gene is TRDV2, the J gene TRDJ3; the match to TRDD3 covers 8 bases. TCRdb does not report a J gene; here it was assigned by matching the DNA to germline references. Trimming cost V 3 bases and J 17 bases; bases outside gene matches: 23. The CDR3 loop spans 18 amino acids. Germline V gene data show CDR1 as GEAIGNYY and CDR2 as EKD. CDR3 amino acids: CACDQLGDTSWEKRKMFF. Written as DNA, the CDR3 is TGTGCCTGTGACCAGCTGGGGGACACCTCCTGGGAAAAACGAAAGATGTTTTTC.

With respect to this clone: TCRdb's protein, taken from a much larger clone, differs from this DNA's translation at residue 14, likely owing to a read error; the protein displayed comes from the DNA. This chain connects TRDV1 to TRDJ1; the match to TRDD3 covers 11 bases. The J gene, left out of TCRdb, was set here by checking the DNA against germline. Germline assignment: CDR1 TSWWSYY and CDR2 QGS. The CDR3 is 24 residues long. V lost 2 bases to trimming and J lost 4 bases; unmatched junction nucleotides: 30. DNA of the CDR3: TGTGCTCTTGGGGAAACTGCGGTTCGGAATGACCTAATCATACTGGGGGATAATCACGATAAACTCATCTTT. Translating gives CALGETAVRNDLIILGDNHDKLIF.

Of note for this clone: The protein given by TCRdb reflects a much larger clone and differs at residue 12 from this DNA's translation, likely from a read error; the protein shown is the DNA's translation. The chain joins TRDV3 to TRDJ1; 8 bases fit TRDD3. Germline V CDR1 and CDR2: TVYSNPD, GDNSRS (reference sequence). V lost 2 bases to trimming and J lost 9 bases; unmatched junction nucleotides: 17. The length of the CDR3 is 15 residues. The CDR3 sequence: CAFGSLRGIRYELIF. In nucleotides, the CDR3 is TGTGCCTTTGGAAGCCTACGTGGGATACGCTATGAACTCATCTTT.

This clone occurred a few times. With a far larger clone one base away, a read error is the likely cause. The sample has other DNA sequences that encode this CDR3 too. With the J gene uncalled, the V gene is TRDV2. The CDR3 totals 15 residues. Germline CDR1 GEAIGNYY, CDR2 EKD. CDR3 region: CACERRGALTDKLIF. For the CDR3, the DNA is TGTGCCTGTGAGCGGCGGGGGGCCCTCACCGATAAACTCATATTT.

As concerns this clone: This DNA translates differently at residue 8 from the TCRdb protein, which is that of a much larger clone; a read error is likely, and the protein shown is the DNA's own translation. The J gene is TRDJ1, the V gene TRDV3; 13 bases agree with TRDD3. No J gene is reported in TCRdb; it was inferred here by comparing the DNA with germline. J gave up 0 bases and V 2 bases, and 21 bases lay outside the gene matches. This CDR3 has 21 amino acids. CDR1 is TVYSNPD and CDR2 is GDNSRS in the germline V gene (reference sequence). CDR3 in amino acids: CAFSFLRTYWGIRSYTDKLIF. CDR3 nucleotide sequence: TGTGCCTTTTCCTTCCTACGGACATACTGGGGGATACGCTCGTACACCGATAAACTCATCTTT.